The T cell receptor (beta chain) described here comes from a study of cytomegalovirus exposure and HLA in healthy donors. Study-level findings and limits: Reports showed the classifier diagnosing cytomegalovirus status with high specificity and sensitivity. TCR sequences were mostly rare, though some public TCRs occurred in many donors. CMV antigen specificity was confirmed in vitro for a few CMV-associated chains.

After removal of 6 bases from V and 4 bases from J, the junction contained 0 bases not matched to a gene. The CDR3 runs to 14 residues. Germline CDR1 and CDR2: WNHNN and SYGVQD (reference sequence). The repertoire was sequenced with immunoSEQ multiplex PCR; TCRdb's copy has only in-frame clones and lacks some. Of under 85,000 clones listed, about 91% are singletons. In the case of this clone: Its antigen is as yet unknown.

The sequence was obtained from a man between 18 and 29 years old in good health and CMV-seropositive. This chain joins TRBV10-1 and TRBJ2-3, with TRBD2 matching 14 bases. The sample comprised PBMCs. CDR3 residues: CASRTSGRADTQYF. In DNA, the CDR3 is TGCGCCAGCAGGACTAGCGGGAGGGCAGATACGCAGTATTTT.